The rows below give T cell receptor beta chains drawn from one sample of a study of T cell responses to AZD1222 COVID-19 vaccine. The method was immunoSEQ multiplex PCR; TCRdb's version includes in-frame clones alone and lacks a portion of them. The sample shows more than 95,000 clones, over 80% of them seen only once. This sample comprised peripheral blood, obtained on day 0 of AZD1222 vaccination. The receptors shown here come from an adult in good health. Both conserved end residues are part of each CDR3. Each record gives: clone size, J gene, V gene, D gene, CDR3 DNA, CDR3 protein. The D gene is left open where the match is weak. The listing skips clone size in some rows; elsewhere it reads once, few, many or a size class.

clone size: .; J gene: TRBJ2-1; V gene: TRBV24-1; D gene: TRBD2; CDR3 DNA: TGTGCCACCGTACCGGGACTAGGCGCCAATGAGCAGTTCTTC; CDR3 protein: CATVPGLGANEQFF
clone size: .; J gene: TRBJ2-7; V gene: TRBV6-1; D gene: .; CDR3 DNA: TGTGCCAGCAGTGAAGGGGGGGGGCCAGTTTACGAGCAGTACTTC; CDR3 protein: CASSEGGGPVYEQYF
clone size: .; J gene: TRBJ1-2; V gene: TRBV5-1; D gene: .; CDR3 DNA: TGCGCCAGCAGCCCGGGACAAAACTATGGCTACACCTTC; CDR3 protein: CASSPGQNYGYTF
clone size: .; J gene: TRBJ1-4; V gene: TRBV19; D gene: .; CDR3 DNA: TGTGCCAGTAGCCTGGGGGGAACGAAGAGGGGAAAACTGTTTTTT; CDR3 protein: CASSLGGTKRGKLFF
clone size: .; J gene: TRBJ1-1; V gene: TRBV20-1; D gene: TRBD1; CDR3 DNA: TGCAGTGCTAGGGACAGGGAAGCTTTCTTT; CDR3 protein: CSARDREAFF
clone size: .; J gene: TRBJ2-3; V gene: TRBV10-3; D gene: .; CDR3 DNA: TGTGCCATCAGTGAGACCGGGAGAGGTACAGATACGCAGTATTTT; CDR3 protein: CAISETGRGTDTQYF
clone size: .; J gene: TRBJ2-1; V gene: TRBV24-1; D gene: .; CDR3 DNA: TGTGCCACCAGTGATTCGAAGACTATATTCGAGAGGAATGAGCAGTTCTTC; CDR3 protein: CATSDSKTIFERNEQFF
clone size: .; J gene: TRBJ2-1; V gene: TRBV2; D gene: TRBD2; CDR3 DNA: TGTGCCAGCAGCAAAAGCGGGAGCTTGTACAATGAGCAGTTCTTC; CDR3 protein: CASSKSGSLYNEQFF
clone size: .; J gene: TRBJ2-1; V gene: TRBV14; D gene: .; CDR3 DNA: TGTGCCAGCAGCCAGATCGCGGGGTACAATGAGCAGTTCTTC; CDR3 protein: CASSQIAGYNEQFF
clone size: .; J gene: TRBJ2-7; V gene: TRBV24-1; D gene: TRBD1; CDR3 DNA: TGTGCCACCAGTGACCCCCGGGACAGCCGACCCCAGTACTTC; CDR3 protein: CATSDPRDSRPQYF
clone size: .; J gene: TRBJ1-5; V gene: TRBV2; D gene: .; CDR3 DNA: TGTGCCAGCAGTGAAGTGTCAGCAGGGAATCAGCCCCAGCATTTT; CDR3 protein: CASSEVSAGNQPQHF
clone size: .; J gene: TRBJ1-6; V gene: TRBV5-1; D gene: .; CDR3 DNA: TGCGCCAGCAACCAGGTGGGGGGTTCACCCCTCCACTTT; CDR3 protein: CASNQVGGSPLHF
clone size: .; J gene: TRBJ2-2; V gene: TRBV7-2; D gene: TRBD2; CDR3 DNA: TGTGCCAGCAGCTTAGCACTAGCGGGAGTAGGAGAGCTGTTTTTT; CDR3 protein: CASSLALAGVGELFF
clone size: .; J gene: TRBJ2-1; V gene: TRBV2; D gene: .; CDR3 DNA: TGTGCCAGCAGATCTGCAGGATTACATGAGCAGTTCTTC; CDR3 protein: CASRSAGLHEQFF
clone size: .; J gene: TRBJ1-5; V gene: TRBV4-1; D gene: TRBD1; CDR3 DNA: TGCGCCAGCAGCCAATCCCCTCTTACAGGGGCTCGCGGTCAGCCCCAGCATTTT; CDR3 protein: CASSQSPLTGARGQPQHF
clone size: .; J gene: TRBJ1-1; V gene: TRBV20-1; D gene: TRBD1; CDR3 DNA: TGCAGTGCTAGTCACAGGGGGCAAACCACTGAAGCTTTCTTT; CDR3 protein: CSASHRGQTTEAFF
clone size: .; J gene: TRBJ1-3; V gene: TRBV2; D gene: .; CDR3 DNA: TGTGCCAGCAGCGAACTAATCTCTGGAAACACCATATATTTT; CDR3 protein: CASSELISGNTIYF
clone size: .; J gene: TRBJ1-5; V gene: TRBV6-1; D gene: .; CDR3 DNA: TGTGCCAGCAGTGAAGCAGGCAGGGTCCAGCCCCAGCATTTT; CDR3 protein: CASSEAGRVQPQHF
clone size: .; J gene: TRBJ2-2; V gene: TRBV5-1; D gene: TRBD1; CDR3 DNA: TGCGCCAGCAGCTTACTAGGGACAGGAGGCTCCGGGGAGCTGTTTTTT; CDR3 protein: CASSLLGTGGSGELFF
clone size: .; J gene: TRBJ1-5; V gene: TRBV6-5; D gene: TRBD1; CDR3 DNA: TGTGCCAGCATAGGGACAGTTTATCAGCCCCAGCATTTT; CDR3 protein: CASIGTVYQPQHF
clone size: .; J gene: TRBJ2-1; V gene: TRBV27; D gene: .; CDR3 DNA: TGTGCCAGCAGCTGGACTTCTTTTTCCTACAATGAGCAGTTCTTC; CDR3 protein: CASSWTSFSYNEQFF
clone size: .; J gene: TRBJ2-2; V gene: TRBV3-1/TRBV3-2; D gene: .; CDR3 DNA: TGTGCCAGCAGCCAAGCCTGGCTAACAGGGAGGGGGCCCGGGGAGCTGTTTTTT; CDR3 protein: CASSQAWLTGRGPGELFF
clone size: .; J gene: TRBJ2-3; V gene: TRBV6-6; D gene: TRBD2; CDR3 DNA: TGTGCCAGCAGTTACGAGGCTAGCGGGAGAACAGATACGCAGTATTTT; CDR3 protein: CASSYEASGRTDTQYF
clone size: .; J gene: TRBJ1-2; V gene: TRBV5-1; D gene: .; CDR3 DNA: TGCGCCAGCAGCTTATTTGGTGCAGCTTTGGTGGGCTACACCTTC; CDR3 protein: CASSLFGAALVGYTF
clone size: few; J gene: TRBJ1-4; V gene: TRBV5-6; D gene: .; CDR3 DNA: TGTGCCAGCAGCCCTACAGGGTATTCAACTAATGAAAAACTGTTTTTT; CDR3 protein: CASSPTGYSTNEKLFF
clone size: .; J gene: TRBJ2-1; V gene: TRBV4-1; D gene: TRBD2; CDR3 DNA: TGCGCCAGCAGCCAAGATATCGCTAGCGGCCACAATGAGCAGTTCTTC; CDR3 protein: CASSQDIASGHNEQFF
clone size: .; J gene: TRBJ2-7; V gene: TRBV5-4; D gene: .; CDR3 DNA: TGTGCCAGCAGCTCGTTCCGGGAACCGGCGTACGAGCAGTACTTC; CDR3 protein: CASSSFREPAYEQYF
clone size: .; J gene: TRBJ2-3; V gene: TRBV3-1/TRBV3-2; D gene: TRBD2; CDR3 DNA: TGTGCCAGCAGCCTAGCGGGAGGGAGTCTCTCGGCAGATACGCAGTATTTT; CDR3 protein: CASSLAGGSLSADTQYF
clone size: .; J gene: TRBJ1-6; V gene: TRBV5-1; D gene: TRBD1; CDR3 DNA: TGCGCCAGCAGCTTGGGGGACAGGGGGCCCAATTCACCCCTCCACTTT; CDR3 protein: CASSLGDRGPNSPLHF
clone size: .; J gene: TRBJ1-1; V gene: TRBV5-6; D gene: .; CDR3 DNA: TGTGCCAGCAGCTGGACAGCGAACACTGAAGCTTTCTTT; CDR3 protein: CASSWTANTEAFF
clone size: .; J gene: TRBJ1-6; V gene: TRBV14; D gene: .; CDR3 DNA: TGTGCCAGCAGCCAAGATCTCGGGTCACCCCTCCACTTT; CDR3 protein: CASSQDLGSPLHF
clone size: .; J gene: TRBJ2-3; V gene: TRBV9; D gene: TRBD1; CDR3 DNA: TGTGCCAGCAGCGTAGCAGGGGGCGCAGATACGCAGTATTTT; CDR3 protein: CASSVAGGADTQYF
clone size: .; J gene: TRBJ1-1; V gene: TRBV19; D gene: .; CDR3 DNA: TGTGCCAGTAGATCTACAGGGTACACTGAAGCTTTCTTT; CDR3 protein: CASRSTGYTEAFF
clone size: .; J gene: TRBJ1-1; V gene: TRBV28; D gene: .; CDR3 DNA: TGTGCCAGCAGTCTAAAGACAGTCACTGAAGCTTTCTTT; CDR3 protein: CASSLKTVTEAFF
clone size: .; J gene: TRBJ2-3; V gene: TRBV28; D gene: TRBD2; CDR3 DNA: TGTGCCAGCAGTTTCTTTAGGCTAGCGGGAACAGATACGCAGTATTTT; CDR3 protein: CASSFFRLAGTDTQYF
clone size: .; J gene: TRBJ1-2; V gene: TRBV6-2/TRBV6-3; D gene: TRBD1; CDR3 DNA: TGTGCCAGCAGTTACTTTAGTTGGGACAGGGGGCGGCGGTACTATGGCTACACCTTC; CDR3 protein: CASSYFSWDRGRRYYGYTF
clone size: .; J gene: TRBJ1-2; V gene: TRBV5-1; D gene: .; CDR3 DNA: TGCGCCAGCAGCTTGGAGGGCGCCCATCGTGATGGCTACACCTTC; CDR3 protein: CASSLEGAHRDGYTF
clone size: few; J gene: TRBJ2-5; V gene: TRBV27; D gene: TRBD1; CDR3 DNA: TGTGCCAGCAGTTTATCGAGACAGGGGGCAGGGGAGACCCAGTACTTC; CDR3 protein: CASSLSRQGAGETQYF
clone size: .; J gene: TRBJ1-1; V gene: TRBV5-6; D gene: .; CDR3 DNA: TGTGCCAGCAGCTTGGCTACTGAAGCTTTCTTT; CDR3 protein: CASSLATEAFF
clone size: .; J gene: TRBJ2-1; V gene: TRBV7-3; D gene: TRBD2; CDR3 DNA: TGTGCCAGCAGCCTCGAGATTAGCGGGAGTTTCCATGAGCAGTTCTTC; CDR3 protein: CASSLEISGSFHEQFF
clone size: .; J gene: TRBJ1-4; V gene: TRBV5-4; D gene: .; CDR3 DNA: TGTGCCAGCAGCTTGGGAGGGGGAACTAATGAAAAACTGTTTTTT; CDR3 protein: CASSLGGGTNEKLFF
clone size: .; J gene: TRBJ2-7; V gene: TRBV6-1; D gene: .; CDR3 DNA: TGTGCCAGCAGTGAACAGGGCTACGAGCAGTACTTC; CDR3 protein: CASSEQGYEQYF
clone size: .; J gene: TRBJ1-2; V gene: TRBV10-3; D gene: .; CDR3 DNA: TGTGCCACCGGGGTTCAGGGGTATGGCTACACCTTC; CDR3 protein: CATGVQGYGYTF
clone size: .; J gene: TRBJ2-7; V gene: TRBV5-1; D gene: TRBD2; CDR3 DNA: TGCGCCAGCAGCTTGCAACCTATGGGGACGGCGGGGGGCGAGCAGTACTTC; CDR3 protein: CASSLQPMGTAGGEQYF
clone size: .; J gene: TRBJ1-2; V gene: TRBV20-1; D gene: .; CDR3 DNA: TGCAGTGCTAGTGGGACCGAACGTCTCTTGGGCTACACCTTC; CDR3 protein: CSASGTERLLGYTF
clone size: once; J gene: TRBJ2-3; V gene: TRBV6-2/TRBV6-3; D gene: TRBD2; CDR3 DNA: TGTGCCAGCAGTTCAGCGCTAGCGGGAGGATTAGATACGCAGTATTTT; CDR3 protein: CASSSALAGGLDTQYF
clone size: .; J gene: TRBJ2-7; V gene: TRBV7-3; D gene: TRBD1; CDR3 DNA: TGTGCCAGCAGCTTAAATTTGGGACAGGGGAACGAGCAGTACTTC; CDR3 protein: CASSLNLGQGNEQYF
clone size: .; J gene: TRBJ2-1; V gene: TRBV6-5; D gene: .; CDR3 DNA: TGTGCCAGCAGTTACGACCGGGAGACAGGATACAATGAGCAGTTCTTC; CDR3 protein: CASSYDRETGYNEQFF
clone size: .; J gene: TRBJ2-3; V gene: TRBV2; D gene: .; CDR3 DNA: TGTGCCAGCAGTTTCTCTCCGGGAGCGGCCGGAGATACGCAGTATTTT; CDR3 protein: CASSFSPGAAGDTQYF
clone size: .; J gene: TRBJ2-3; V gene: TRBV24-1; D gene: .; CDR3 DNA: TGTGCCACCAGTACACTGGGACGGAGCACAGATACGCAGTATTTT; CDR3 protein: CATSTLGRSTDTQYF
clone size: .; J gene: TRBJ2-5; V gene: TRBV20-1; D gene: .; CDR3 DNA: TGCAGTGCTAGTAGGGCTGGGGCAGCCCAAGAGACCCAGTACTTC; CDR3 protein: CSASRAGAAQETQYF
clone size: .; J gene: TRBJ1-5; V gene: TRBV28; D gene: TRBD1; CDR3 DNA: TGTGCCAGCAGTTTTCCTCTGACAGGGGATCAGCCCCAGCATTTT; CDR3 protein: CASSFPLTGDQPQHF
clone size: .; J gene: TRBJ1-1; V gene: TRBV5-1; D gene: .; CDR3 DNA: TGCGCCAGCAGCTTGTCAGGGCCCGCCACTGAAGCTTTCTTT; CDR3 protein: CASSLSGPATEAFF
clone size: .; J gene: TRBJ1-2; V gene: TRBV21-1; D gene: .; CDR3 DNA: TGTGCCAGCAGCAAATCTCAGGAAGACTATGGCTACACCTTC; CDR3 protein: CASSKSQEDYGYTF